A single sample gave rise to the 18 T cell receptor beta chains below, sequenced in a study of blood T cell repertoires in COVID-19. The method was immunoSEQ multiplex PCR; TCRdb's version includes in-frame clones alone and lacks a portion of them. The sample contains some 220,000 clones, nearly 95% of which appear only once. The sample was peripheral blood. The receptors were gathered from a man between 25 and 39 years old with COVID-19, enrolled during active disease.

CDR3 protein: CASSTDRNYGYTF. The CDR3 DNA is TGCGCCAGCAGCACGGACAGAAACTATGGCTACACCTTC. The genes are TRBV5-1 and TRBJ1-2, with D maybe TRBD1 (6 bases). Between the trimmed V and J ends, which lost 4 bases and 2 bases, there was a span of 9 bases. Per the germline V gene, CDR1 is SGHRS and CDR2 is YFSETQ. This CDR3 is 13 amino acids long.

The chain uses TRBV7-7 and TRBJ2-2; TRBD1 is a possible D gene (5 bases). The V gene lost 5 bases and the J gene lost 7 bases, with 17 bases spanning the gap. This CDR3 is built from 15 residues. In germline, CDR1 is SSHAT, CDR2 FNYEAQ (reference sequence). The CDR3 DNA follows: TGTGCCAGCAGCCTCAGCAGGGATAGTAACGGGGAGCTGTTTTTT. Protein product: CASSLSRDSNGELFF.

V and J are TRBV18 and TRBJ1-6; 8 bases align to TRBD1. CDR3 length: 15 residues. In germline, CDR1 is KGHSH, CDR2 LQKENI. With 4 bases clipped from V and 10 bases from J, the junction kept 9 bases outside the gene matches. CDR3 coding DNA: TGTGCCAGCTCACAAGCAAGCAGGGGGCAATCACCCCTCCACTTT. Its protein product is CASSQASRGQSPLHF.

The rearrangement uses TRBV11-2 and TRBJ1-2, with 7 nucleotides matching TRBD1. CDR3 size: 13 residues. V was clipped by 4 bases and J by 3 bases; unmatched bases: 2. The germline V gene has CDR1 SGHAT and CDR2 FQNNGV. The CDR3 region has the DNA TGTGCCAGCAGCTCGGGACAGCACTATGGCTACACCTTC. Translated, it gives CASSSGQHYGYTF.

The chain recombines TRBV30 with TRBJ1-6; D is possibly TRBD1 (6 bases). Germline CDR1 and CDR2: GTSNPN and SVGIG (reference sequence). Between the trimmed V and J ends, which lost 5 bases and 6 bases, there was a span of 14 bases. This CDR3 contains 14 residues. The CDR3 DNA is TGTGCCTGGCGATTGACAGGAAGTAATTCACCCCTCCACTTT. The encoded protein is CAWRLTGSNSPLHF.

V is TRBV3-1 (or the pseudogene TRBV3-2) and J is TRBJ2-1; possibly TRBD1 for D (6 bases). The ends were cut back, 5 bases at V and 10 bases at J, with 15 bases in the middle. Germline loops: CDR1 LGHDT, CDR2 YNNKEL (reference sequence). CDR3 length equals 13 residues. Here the CDR3 reads CASSYGTRREQFF. CDR3 coding DNA: TGTGCCAGCAGCTACGGGACACGGAGGGAGCAGTTCTTC.

The J gene is TRBJ2-5, the V gene TRBV19; the D gene is possibly TRBD2 (7 bases). The ends were cut back, 4 bases at V and 5 bases at J, with 17 bases in the middle. The CDR3 spans 15 residues. Germline V CDR1 and CDR2: LNHDA, SQIVND (reference sequence). The CDR3 sequence: CASSSPGGTGETQYF. The CDR3 bases are TGTGCCAGTAGTAGCCCGGGGGGCACGGGGGAGACCCAGTACTTC.

The genes are TRBV6-1 and TRBJ1-1; 8 bases align to TRBD1. The CDR3 extends over 15 amino acids. In germline, CDR1 is MNHNS, CDR2 SASEGT. The ends lost 1 base at V and 1 base at J; junction bases unmatched: 2. The CDR3 DNA is TGTGCCAGCAGTGAAGTCGACAGGGGGAACACTGAAGCTTTCTTT. This sequence encodes CASSEVDRGNTEAFF.

This clone showed up just once. This rearrangement joins TRBV5-1 to TRBJ2-2; D unclear. This CDR3 has 13 residues. CDR1 SGHRS and CDR2 YFSETQ come from the germline V gene. Trimming shortened V by 2 bases and J by 4 bases, and 6 bases separated the two germline ends. CDR3 sequence: CASSFPGTGELFF. The CDR3 DNA reads TGCGCCAGCAGCTTTCCGGGCACCGGGGAGCTGTTTTTT.

The chain employs TRBV27 and TRBJ2-3; D possibly corresponds to TRBD1 (6 bases). CDR3 length: 15 residues. Per germline, CDR1 MNHEY and CDR2 SMNVEV (reference sequence). Deletions cut 4 bases from V and 0 bases from J, with 11 bases between. The CDR3 nucleotides read TGTGCCAGCAGTTCCCGGGACAAGAGCACAGATACGCAGTATTTT. Amino acid sequence: CASSSRDKSTDTQYF.

The chain combines TRBV18 with TRBJ1-5, with 10 bases identical to TRBD1. The trim removed 3 bases at V and 1 base at J, leaving 6 bases unmatched. The CDR3 spans 17 residues. CDR1 is KGHSH and CDR2 is LQKENI in the germline V gene. As DNA, the CDR3 is TGTGCCAGCTCACCGTCGACAGGGGGCGACAGCAATCAGCCCCAGCATTTT. Its translation is CASSPSTGGDSNQPQHF.

V gene TRBV7-6 combines with J gene TRBJ2-5; 7 positions agree with TRBD1. J lost 2 bases, V lost 4 bases, and 1 base had no gene match. Germline V lookup: CDR1 SGHVS, CDR2 FNYEAQ. This CDR3 has 13 amino acids. The CDR3 DNA reads as TGTGCCAGCAGCTCGGGACAGCAAGAGACCCAGTACTTC. Its translation: CASSSGQQETQYF.

The V call is TRBV5-1, the J call TRBJ2-1; 9 nucleotides match TRBD1. CDR1 and CDR2 from the germline V gene are SGHRS and YFSETQ. CDR3 length: 20 amino acids. The V gene end was trimmed by 0 bases and the J gene end by 2 bases; junction bases not matched to a gene: 15. CDR3 nucleotide sequence: TGCGCCAGCAGCTTGGCCGTCGGGGGACAGGGACTAAGGACCTACAATGAGCAGTTCTTC. Protein: CASSLAVGGQGLRTYNEQFF.

The chain has TRBV5-1 and TRBJ1-1, with TRBD1 as a possible D gene (6 bases). The CDR3 is 16 residues long. The V end lost 0 bases, the J end lost 4 bases, and 16 bases lay between the germline ends. The germline V gene encodes CDR1 SGHRS and CDR2 YFSETQ. The CDR3 reads CASSLDLGGLATEAFF. As DNA, the CDR3 is TGCGCCAGCAGCTTGGATCTGGGGGGGCTCGCCACTGAAGCTTTCTTT. The complete variable domain, with remaining parts taken from reference TRBV5-1 and TRBJ1-1, reads KAGVTQTPRYLIKTRGQQVTLSCSPISGHRSVSWYQQTPGQGLQFLFEYFSETQRNKGNFPGRFSGRQFSNSRSEMNVSTLELGDSALYLCASSLDLGGLATEAFFGQGTRLTVV.

The CDR3 loop reads CASSQSELLSGNTIYF. The CDR3 nucleotides read TGTGCCAGCAGCCAATCGGAGCTTCTCTCTGGAAACACCATATATTTT. The chain links TRBV7-2 to TRBJ1-3; D is unresolved. The germline V gene has CDR1 SGHTA and CDR2 FQGNSA. This CDR3 comprises 16 residues. V lost 5 bases, J lost 0 bases, and 14 bases lay in between.

This sequence joins TRBV2 and TRBJ1-5; a possible D gene is TRBD1 (5 bases). Trimming took 4 bases from V and 4 from J, leaving 11 bases between them. The CDR3 has 14 residues. Germline lookup yields CDR1 SNHLY and CDR2 FYNNEI. The CDR3 loop is CASSADSLNQPQHF. The CDR3 nucleotides are TGTGCCAGCAGTGCCGACAGTTTAAATCAGCCCCAGCATTTT.

This rearrangement joins TRBV7-9 to TRBJ2-7; 8 nucleotides agree with TRBD1. The CDR3 spans 14 residues. The V and J ends lost 8 bases and 2 bases, in that order; junction bases with no gene match: 8. Germline CDR1 SEHNR, CDR2 FQNEAQ (reference sequence). As DNA, the CDR3 is TGTGCCAGCGCAACACAGGGGGACGCCTACGAGCAGTACTTC. It specifies CASATQGDAYEQYF.

The rearrangement joins TRBV2 to TRBJ1-2; 7 bases match TRBD1. CDR1 and CDR2 from the germline V gene are SNHLY and FYNNEI. CDR3 length: 13 amino acids. V lost 5 bases, J lost 6 bases, and 6 bases stayed unmatched. The CDR3 spells CASSRQGLDGYTF. CDR3 sequence (DNA): TGTGCCAGCAGTCGACAGGGACTAGATGGCTACACCTTC.